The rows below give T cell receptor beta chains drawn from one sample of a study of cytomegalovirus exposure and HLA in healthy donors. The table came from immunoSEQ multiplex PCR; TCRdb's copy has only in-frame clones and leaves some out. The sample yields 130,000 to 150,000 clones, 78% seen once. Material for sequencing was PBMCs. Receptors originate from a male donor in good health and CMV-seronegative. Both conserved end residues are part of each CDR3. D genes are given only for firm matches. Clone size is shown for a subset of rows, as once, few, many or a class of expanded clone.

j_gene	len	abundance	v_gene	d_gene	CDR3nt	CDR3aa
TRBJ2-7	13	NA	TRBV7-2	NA	TGTGCCAGCAGCTTAGTGAGCGGGTACGAGCAGTACTTC	CASSLVSGYEQYF
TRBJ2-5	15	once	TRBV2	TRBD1	TGTGCCAGCAGGGGAAGTACAGGGGCGCAAGAGACCCAGTACTTC	CASRGSTGAQETQYF
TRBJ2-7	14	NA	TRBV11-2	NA	TGTGCCACCGCGCTAGGGGGAACCCCCTACGAGCAGTACTTC	CATALGGTPYEQYF
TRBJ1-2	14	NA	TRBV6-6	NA	TGTGCCAGCAGTTACTCGAACGTCCTTAGGGGGTACACCTTC	CASSYSNVLRGYTF
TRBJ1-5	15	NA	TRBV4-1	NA	TGCGCCAGCAGCCAAGGACAGCCGAGCAATCAGCCCCAGCATTTT	CASSQGQPSNQPQHF
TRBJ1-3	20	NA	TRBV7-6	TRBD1	TGTGCCAGCAGCTTAGCGGTACAGGTGAAGAAGGGGGCTACTGGAAACACCATATATTTT	CASSLAVQVKKGATGNTIYF
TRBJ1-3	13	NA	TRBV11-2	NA	TGTGCCAGCAGTACAGGAGAAGGAAACACCATATATTTT	CASSTGEGNTIYF
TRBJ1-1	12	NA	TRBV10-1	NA	TGCGCCAGCATATCTGGGGCTGGGGAAGCTTTCTTT	CASISGAGEAFF
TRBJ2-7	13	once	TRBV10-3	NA	TGTGCCACCGGGGAGGCAGGGACCTACGAGCAGTACTTC	CATGEAGTYEQYF
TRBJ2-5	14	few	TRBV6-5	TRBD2	TGTGCCAGCAGCCGACTAGCGGTAAAAGAGACCCAGTACTTC	CASSRLAVKETQYF
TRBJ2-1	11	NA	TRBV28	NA	TGTGCCAGCAGCGACCAGGGAAAGCAGTTCTTC	CASSDQGKQFF
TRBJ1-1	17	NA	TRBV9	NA	TGTGCCAGCAGCGTAGGCCGCTCTGGACAGCTGAACACTGAAGCTTTCTTT	CASSVGRSGQLNTEAFF
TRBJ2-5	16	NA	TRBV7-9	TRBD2	TGTGCCAGCAGCTTAGGGGTAGCGGGGAACCAAGAGACCCAGTACTTC	CASSLGVAGNQETQYF
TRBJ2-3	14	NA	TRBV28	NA	TGTGCCAGCAGTAGGGGGGGAGGGCTAGGTACGCAGTATTTT	CASSRGGGLGTQYF
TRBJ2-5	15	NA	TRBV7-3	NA	TGTGCCAGCAAGTTGGAGGGGGCCCTTGGAGAGACCCAGTACTTC	CASKLEGALGETQYF
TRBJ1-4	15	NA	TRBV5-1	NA	TGCGCCAGCAGCTCTATGTCCGGGAATGAGGGAAAACTGTTTTTT	CASSSMSGNEGKLFF
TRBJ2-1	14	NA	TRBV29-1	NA	TGCAGCGTCAAAGGACTGGCGGCCTACAATGAGCAGTTCTTC	CSVKGLAAYNEQFF
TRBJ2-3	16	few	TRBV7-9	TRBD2	TGTGCCAGCAGCCCGCTTAGCGGGAACCCAGCGGATACGCAGTATTTT	CASSPLSGNPADTQYF
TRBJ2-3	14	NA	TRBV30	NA	TGTGCCTGGAGGAAAACTAGTAGCACAGATACGCAGTATTTT	CAWRKTSSTDTQYF
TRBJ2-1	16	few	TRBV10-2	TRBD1	TGCGCCAGCAGTGAGCCTGGACAGGGCTCCTACAATGAGCAGTTCTTC	CASSEPGQGSYNEQFF
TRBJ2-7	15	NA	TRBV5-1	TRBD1	TGCTCCACCTCAAAGGCCGGACAGGGCTCCCACGAGCAGTACTTC	CSTSKAGQGSHEQYF
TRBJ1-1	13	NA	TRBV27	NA	TGTGCCAGCAGTACTCAGGGTATTACTGAAGCTTTCTTT	CASSTQGITEAFF
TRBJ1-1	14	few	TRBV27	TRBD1	TGTGCCAGCAGTCCAGGACAGGACTGGGCTGAAGCTTTCTTT	CASSPGQDWAEAFF
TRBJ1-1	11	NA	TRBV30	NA	TGTGCCTGGGACCGGGACACTGAAGCTTTCTTT	CAWDRDTEAFF
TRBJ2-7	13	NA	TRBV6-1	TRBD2	TGTGCCAGCTTGACTAGCGCATTCTACGAGCAGTACTTC	CASLTSAFYEQYF
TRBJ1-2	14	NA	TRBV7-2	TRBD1	TGTGCCAGCAGCGGACCAGGGGGCAGATATGGCTACACCTTC	CASSGPGGRYGYTF
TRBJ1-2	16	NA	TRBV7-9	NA	TGTGCCAGCAGCCCCCTTGGGGGGGGCGCGCACTATGGCTACACCTTC	CASSPLGGGAHYGYTF
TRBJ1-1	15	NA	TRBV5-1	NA	TGCGCCAGCAGCTTTCCCGACAGCCCTAACACTGAAGCTTTCTTT	CASSFPDSPNTEAFF
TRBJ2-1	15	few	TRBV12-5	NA	TGTGCTAGCGCCCGGGACACGTCCGGGTTCAATGAGCAGTTCTTC	CASARDTSGFNEQFF
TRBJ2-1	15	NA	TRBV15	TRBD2	TGTGCCACCAGCAGAGATCTCTGGACTAGCAATGAGCAGTTCTTC	CATSRDLWTSNEQFF
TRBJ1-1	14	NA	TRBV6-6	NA	TGTGCCAGCAGGGAGACAGGCCCTGGGACTGAAGCTTTCTTT	CASRETGPGTEAFF
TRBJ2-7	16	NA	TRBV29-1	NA	TGCAGCGTTGAAGATCCCGAAGGGGACAATCCCTACGAGCAGTACTTC	CSVEDPEGDNPYEQYF
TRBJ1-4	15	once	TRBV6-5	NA	TGTCCCAGCAGTTACTCGAATGCACTTAATGAAAAACTGTTTTTT	CPSSYSNALNEKLFF
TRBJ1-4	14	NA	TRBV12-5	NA	TGTGCTAGTGGTTCGGGGGTCTTAGGGGAAAAACTGTTTTTT	CASGSGVLGEKLFF
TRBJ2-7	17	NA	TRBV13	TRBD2	TGTGCCAGCAGCTCAGGGATCGGGACTAGCGGGAAGCACGAGCAGTACTTC	CASSSGIGTSGKHEQYF
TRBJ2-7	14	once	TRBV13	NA	TGTGCCAGCAGCTTAGGGCAGGGCGGCGTCGAGCAGTACTTC	CASSLGQGGVEQYF